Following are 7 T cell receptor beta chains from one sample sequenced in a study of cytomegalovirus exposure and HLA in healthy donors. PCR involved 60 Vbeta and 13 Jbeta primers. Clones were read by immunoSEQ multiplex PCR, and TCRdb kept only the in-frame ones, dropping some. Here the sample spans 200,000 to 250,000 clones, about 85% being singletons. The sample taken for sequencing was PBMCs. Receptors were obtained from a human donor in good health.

The chain's CDR3 is CASSPDRDQETQYF. The DNA of the CDR3 is TGTGCCAGCAGCCCGGACAGGGACCAAGAGACCCAGTACTTC. V gene TRBV6-1 combines with J gene TRBJ2-5, with TRBD1 matching over 8 bases. The CDR3 sequence is 14 residues long. Germline V lookup: CDR1 MNHNS, CDR2 SASEGT. V shed 6 bases, J shed 0 bases, and the junction held 3 bases outside the gene matches.

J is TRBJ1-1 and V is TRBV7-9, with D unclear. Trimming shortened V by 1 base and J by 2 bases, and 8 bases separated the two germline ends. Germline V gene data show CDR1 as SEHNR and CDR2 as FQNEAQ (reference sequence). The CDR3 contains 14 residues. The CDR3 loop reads CASSLEAKNTEAFF. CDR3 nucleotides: TGTGCCAGCAGCTTAGAAGCGAAAAACACTGAAGCTTTCTTT.

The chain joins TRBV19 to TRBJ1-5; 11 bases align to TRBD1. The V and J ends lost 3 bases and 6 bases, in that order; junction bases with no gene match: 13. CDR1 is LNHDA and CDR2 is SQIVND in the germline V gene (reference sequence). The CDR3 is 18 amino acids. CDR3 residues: CASSMLNPGTGGSQPQHF. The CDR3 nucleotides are TGTGCCAGTAGTATGCTCAATCCCGGGACAGGGGGAAGTCAGCCCCAGCATTTT.

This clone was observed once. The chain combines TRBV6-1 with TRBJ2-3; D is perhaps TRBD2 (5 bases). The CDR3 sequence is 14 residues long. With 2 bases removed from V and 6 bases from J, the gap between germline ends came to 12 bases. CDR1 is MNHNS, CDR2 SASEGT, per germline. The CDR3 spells CASSEPGRRDTQYF. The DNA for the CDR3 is TGTGCCAGCAGTGAACCGGGCCGGAGGGATACGCAGTATTTT.

The CDR3 nucleotides are TGTGCCAGCAGTAAGACCGGGACTAGCGGGAGGACGTGGAGTGAGCAGTTCTTC. Protein sequence: CASSKTGTSGRTWSEQFF. This chain connects TRBV4-2 to TRBJ2-1; 15 nucleotides match TRBD2. CDR1 is LGHNA, CDR2 YNFKEQ, per germline. This CDR3 region has 18 residues. The V segment lost 6 bases and the J segment 9 bases; nucleotides outside the gene matches: 15.

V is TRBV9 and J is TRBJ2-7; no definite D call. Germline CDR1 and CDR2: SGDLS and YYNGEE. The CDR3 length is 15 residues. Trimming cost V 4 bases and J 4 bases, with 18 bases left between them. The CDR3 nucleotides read TGTGCCAGCAGCCCCACCGACTCCCACCTATACGAGCAGTACTTC. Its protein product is CASSPTDSHLYEQYF.

The CDR3 loop is CASSKLAGAYEQYF. For the CDR3, the DNA is TGTGCCAGCAGTAAACTAGCGGGAGCGTACGAGCAGTACTTC. This rearrangement joins TRBV6-5 to TRBJ2-7; 11 nucleotides match TRBD2. V dropped 5 bases and J dropped 4; count of bases not matched to a gene: 4. Germline-derived CDR1 and CDR2 are MNHEY and SVGAGI. The CDR3 sequence is 14 residues long.